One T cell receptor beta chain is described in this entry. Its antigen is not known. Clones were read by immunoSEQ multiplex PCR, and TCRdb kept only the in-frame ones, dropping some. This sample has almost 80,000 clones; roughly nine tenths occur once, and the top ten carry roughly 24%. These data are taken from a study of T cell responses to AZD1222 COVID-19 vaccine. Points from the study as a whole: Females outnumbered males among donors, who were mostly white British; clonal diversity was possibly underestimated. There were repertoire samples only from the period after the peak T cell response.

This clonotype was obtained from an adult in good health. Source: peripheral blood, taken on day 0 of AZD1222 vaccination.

The CDR3: CASSSPREGSFLDRRSYEQYF. CDR3 coding DNA: TGCGCCAGCAGTTCTCCCCGCGAGGGATCTTTTCTAGACAGGCGTTCCTACGAGCAGTACTTC. The rearrangement uses TRBV5-1 and TRBJ2-7; D is possibly TRBD1 (6 bases). Germline lookup yields CDR1 SGHRS and CDR2 YFSETQ. Trimming removed 5 bases at V and 1 base at J, with 34 bases between. The CDR3 loop spans 21 amino acids. Based on the CDR3 plus reference TRBV5-1 and TRBJ2-7, the full variable domain is KAGVTQTPRYLIKTRGQQVTLSCSPISGHRSVSWYQQTPGQGLQFLFEYFSETQRNKGNFPGRFSGRQFSNSRSEMNVSTLELGDSALYLCASSSPREGSFLDRRSYEQYFGPGTRLTVT.